This entry lists 18 T cell receptor beta chains sequenced from one sample in a study of identical twins. A single record per CDR3 protein comes from TCRdb applying MiXCR to the 5' RACE reads. The profile shows roughly 1,500,000 distinct CDR3 sequences, about 30% of them singletons. Sequenced input: cord blood. These receptor sequences come from a newborn girl in good health.

This rearrangement joins TRBV5-1 to TRBJ2-1, with 10 bases matching TRBD2. The closer fit of TRBJ2-7 to the DNA end suggests the J call may be wrong. Germline V gives CDR1 SGHRS, CDR2 YFSETQ. The CDR3 runs 17 residues. The CDR3 DNA reads TGCGCCAGCAGCTTGAGCACTAGCGGGAAGGCCTACAATGAGCAGTACTTC. It encodes CASSLSTSGKAYNEQYF.

The J gene is TRBJ1-6, the V gene TRBV25-1; D gene ambiguous. The V end lost 1 base, the J end lost 6 bases, and 13 bases lay between the germline ends. The CDR3 runs to 16 residues. CDR1 MGHDK and CDR2 SYGVNS come from the germline V gene. The CDR3 loop is CASSELGVRVNSPLHF. In DNA, the CDR3 is TGTGCCAGCAGTGAATTGGGCGTCCGCGTTAATTCACCCCTCCACTTT.

This clonotype has more than one count but fewer than ten. This chain's CDR3 is CASRRDRLNYGYTF. CDR3 DNA: TGTGCCAGCAGGAGGGACAGACTTAACTATGGCTACACCTTC. The V and J genes are TRBV28 and TRBJ1-2; TRBD1 matches 7 bases. The CDR3 totals 14 residues. Trimming removed 6 bases from V and 1 base from J; junction bases left unmatched: 5. The germline gives CDR1 MDHEN, CDR2 SYDVKM.

This clonotype was recorded a few times. The V and J genes are TRBV3-1 and TRBJ1-6; weak D call: TRBD1 (6 bases). V lost 2 bases to trimming and J lost 9 bases, with 14 bases between them. This CDR3 is 15 amino acids long. CDR1 is LGHDT and CDR2 is YNNKEL in the germline V gene (reference sequence). This CDR3 is CASSQTDSQTSPLHF. CDR3 nucleotide sequence: TGTGCCAGCAGCCAAACGGACAGTCAAACTTCACCCCTCCACTTT.

This clonotype was counted a few times. The V and J genes are TRBV7-2 and TRBJ2-3; 7 bases match TRBD2. Germline values: CDR1 SGHTA, CDR2 FQGNSA. This CDR3 is built from 15 residues. Losses at the gene ends were 3 bases for V and 6 bases for J; bases not matched to a gene: 9. The CDR3 coding sequence is TGTGCCAGCAGCTTTCCCACGGGGGGAGGGGATACGCAGTATTTT. Encoded protein: CASSFPTGGGDTQYF.

In regard to this clonotype: A single base separates this from a much larger clone, so it may be a read error. This sequence joins TRBV11-2 and TRBJ2-4, with D tentatively TRBD1 or TRBD2 (5 bases each). The CDR3 covers 14 residues. V was clipped by 0 bases and J by 13 bases, with 16 bases between them. The germline gives CDR1 SGHAT, CDR2 FQNNGV. Here the CDR3 DNA reads TGTGCCAGCAGCTTAGATTGGGACCCCCTGGAGCAGTACTTC. This translates into CASSLDWDPLEQYF.

The chain joins TRBV28 to TRBJ2-7; 8 nucleotides align to TRBD2. Germline lookup yields CDR1 MDHEN and CDR2 SYDVKM. The CDR3 sequence is 20 residues long. V lost 5 bases and J lost 5; bases outside the gene matches: 26. CDR3 sequence: CASSLSLTLKREFGYDEQYF. CDR3 in DNA: TGTGCCAGCAGTCTCTCCCTGACCCTCAAGCGGGAGTTTGGTTACGACGAGCAGTACTTC. The whole variable domain, filled in from reference TRBV28 and TRBJ2-7, reads DVKVTQSSRYLVKRTGEKVFLECVQDMDHENMFWYRQDPGLGLRLIYFSYDVKMKEKGDIPEGYSVSREKKERFSLILESASTNQTSMYLCASSLSLTLKREFGYDEQYFGPGTRLTVT.

About this clonotype itself: A much larger clone differs from this one at a single base, so this may be a read error. The rearrangement links TRBV6-5 to TRBJ2-7; TRBD2 might be the D (7 bases). Germline CDR1 is MNHEY and CDR2 is SVGAGI. Trimming cost V 0 bases and J 4 bases, with 16 bases left between them. The CDR3 sequence is 16 residues long. CDR3 bases: TGTGCCAGCAGTTACTCGGGAGGGGGATCTCCTTACGAGCAGTACTTC. This sequence encodes CASSYSGGGSPYEQYF.

This clonotype was detected only a few times. V usage is TRBV15 and J usage is TRBJ2-5; D is undetermined. Deletions cut 0 bases from V and 7 bases from J, with 6 bases between. Germline CDR1 is LNHNV and CDR2 is YYDKDF (reference sequence). The CDR3 length is 12 residues. CDR3 sequence: CATSRDYGTQYF. CDR3 nucleotide sequence: TGTGCCACCAGCAGAGATTACGGGACCCAGTACTTC.

CDR3 nucleotide sequence: TGTGCCAGCAGCTCGCCCCAAACGGGGGGGCCGATGGATGAGCAGTTCTTC. It codes for CASSSPQTGGPMDEQFF. This sequence joins TRBV7-6 and TRBJ2-1; TRBD2 matches at 8 bases. The CDR3 length is 17 residues. Germline CDR1 is SGHVS and CDR2 is FNYEAQ. The V gene end was trimmed by 4 bases and the J gene end by 8 bases; junction bases not matched to a gene: 16. The whole variable domain, filled in from reference TRBV7-6 and TRBJ2-1, reads GAGVSQSPRYKVTKRGQDVALRCDPISGHVSLYWYRQALGQGPEFLTYFNYEAQQDKSGLPNDRFSAERPEGSISTLTIQRTEQRDSAMYRCASSSPQTGGPMDEQFFGPGTRLTVL.

Remarks on this clonotype: One junction end disagrees with the germline gene, perhaps due to a read error. The chain joins TRBV5-1 to TRBJ1-5, with a possible D match to TRBD1 (5 bases). CDR1 and CDR2 (germline): SGHRS, YFSETQ. The CDR3 runs to 15 residues. This chain's CDR3 is CASGLVGEGNQPQHF. Here the CDR3 DNA reads TGCGCCAGCGGCTTGGTGGGGGAGGGCAATCAGCCCCAGCATTTT.

This chain links TRBV29-1 with TRBJ1-5; D gene uncertain. Germline lookup yields CDR1 SQVTM and CDR2 ANQGSEA. The length of the CDR3 is 13 residues. The ends were cut back, 6 bases at V and 0 bases at J, with 9 bases in the middle. For the CDR3, the DNA is TGCAGCGTCGCCGCCAATAGCAATCAGCCCCAGCATTTT. Encoded protein: CSVAANSNQPQHF.

This chain uses TRBV6-6 with TRBJ1-6, with TRBD1 identical over 7 bases. The germline V gene has CDR1 MNHNY and CDR2 SVGAGI (reference sequence). V lost 6 bases, J lost 5 bases, and 13 bases stayed unmatched. The CDR3 is made up of 17 amino acids. The CDR3 region has the DNA TGTGCCAGCAGGCGCCGTGGGACAGACGAGAATAATTCACCCCTCCACTTT. This codes for CASRRRGTDENNSPLHF.

This clonotype was seen a handful of times. J is TRBJ2-1 and V is TRBV20-1, with 13 nucleotides matching TRBD2. After removal of 2 bases from V and 0 bases from J, the junction contained 13 bases not matched to a gene. This CDR3 is built from 20 residues. Germline values: CDR1 DFQATT, CDR2 SNEGSKA (reference sequence). This chain's CDR3 is CSARPLRLAGGPSSYNEQFF. The CDR3 DNA follows: TGCAGTGCTAGACCCTTGCGACTAGCGGGAGGCCCAAGCTCCTACAATGAGCAGTTCTTC.

This chain uses TRBV29-1 with TRBJ2-2; D is uncertain. The germline CDR1 and CDR2 sequences are SQVTM and ANQGSEA. The CDR3 covers 12 residues. V lost 6 bases and J lost 8, with 13 bases in between. In DNA form, the CDR3 reads TGCAGCGTGGCCCCCCAAAGTGGGGAGCTGTTTTTT. Translation gives CSVAPQSGELFF.

V usage is TRBV7-6 and J usage is TRBJ2-4; the match to TRBD1 covers 10 bases. The CDR3 is made up of 19 amino acids. The ends lost 0 bases at V and 0 bases at J; junction bases unmatched: 8. Germline assignment: CDR1 SGHVS and CDR2 FNYEAQ. The CDR3 DNA is TGTGCCAGCAGCTTAGCGACAGGGGGCCTAGCGGGAGCCAAAAACATTCAGTACTTC. Translated, it gives CASSLATGGLAGAKNIQYF.

Notes on this clonotype: A much larger clone lies one base from this, so it may be a read error. J is TRBJ2-5 and V is TRBV5-1; the match to TRBD1 covers 9 bases. Germline CDR1 is SGHRS and CDR2 is YFSETQ. V lost 5 bases and J lost 12; bases outside the gene matches: 17. There are 15 residues in the CDR3. CDR3 sequence reads: CASSRDRAAKNIKYF. The CDR3 coding sequence is TGCGCCAGCAGTCGGGACAGGGCGGCCAAAAACATTAAGTACTTC.

V gene TRBV9 combines with J gene TRBJ1-6, with TRBD1 identical over 9 bases. The germline V gene has CDR1 SGDLS and CDR2 YYNGEE. Trimming took 3 bases from V and 4 from J; bases not matched to a gene: 5. The CDR3 is 16 amino acids. The DNA of the CDR3 is TGTGCCAGCAGCGCGGGACAGGGAAGGTATAATTCACCCCTCCACTTT. Protein sequence: CASSAGQGRYNSPLHF.